The clone carrying this T cell receptor beta chain was found many times. The antigen remains unidentified. The sample is drawn from a study of T cells in Graves' hyperthyroidism and ophthalmopathy. About the research overall: Blood was drawn when the patient was first diagnosed and still untreated.

Amplification of TCR beta CDR3 regions used RNA as the template. First-round RT-PCR of the TCR CDR3 relied on the HTBI primer set. One entry per CDR3 protein results from TCRdb running MiXCR on the multiplex PCR reads. The profile shows 600,000 to 900,000 distinct CDR3 sequences, roughly 15% of them singletons. Germline V CDR1 and CDR2: MNHNY, SVGAGI (reference sequence). The CDR3 consists of 14 residues. V was cut by 0 bases and J by 5 bases, with 8 bases left in between. If no ophthalmopathy progression occurred within 18 months, Graves' hyperthyroidism was stable. Study results and limitations: Through a model of 13 V-J features, ophthalmopathy was separated from stable hyperthyroidism.

The sample taken for sequencing was blood. The chain couples TRBV6-6 to TRBJ1-5; no clear D. This TCR was sampled from a man aged 18 to 30 with Graves' hyperthyroidism. The CDR3: CASSYSGRYQPQHF. Written as DNA, the CDR3 is TGTGCCAGCAGTTACTCGGGCAGATATCAGCCCCAGCATTTT.